One and the same sample provided the 2 T cell receptor beta chains below, sequenced in a study of a mutant IDH1 vaccine in newly diagnosed glioma. Profiling relied on immunoSEQ multiplex PCR, and the TCRdb table lists in-frame clones only, not all of them. The sample lists 58,000 or so clones; over 70% were seen once. As to time point: week 23, last vaccination. Doses consisted of 300 ug of mutant IDH1 20-mer peptide each, paired with topical imiquimod. Their antigens are not known. The starting material was PBMCs, obtained from a glioma patient whose treatment included an IDH1 peptide vaccine. The receptors originated from a man aged 35-49 years with glioma.

CDR3 DNA sequence: TGCGCCAGCAGCCGCGGGGGGTCGAGCACTGAAGCTTTCTTT. It yields the protein CASSRGGSSTEAFF. The rearrangement joins TRBV4-1 to TRBJ1-1; D might be TRBD1 (5 bases). Germline assignment: CDR1 MGHRA and CDR2 YSYEKL. The length of the CDR3 is 14 residues. Trimming pared 4 bases from V and 4 bases from J, leaving 13 bases between.

Here the CDR3 reads CASSQSHEGDTQYF. In DNA, the CDR3 is TGTGCCAGCAGCCAATCTCACGAGGGGGATACGCAGTATTTT. This sequence joins TRBV4-2 and TRBJ2-3; perhaps D is TRBD1 or TRBD2 (5 bases each). Per the germline V gene, CDR1 is LGHNA and CDR2 is YNFKEQ. This CDR3 has 14 residues. The germline V and J ends were trimmed by 2 bases and 6 bases, with 12 bases remaining between them.